These 6 T cell receptor beta chains originate from one sample sequenced in a study of CD4+ T cells in melanoma. TCRdb's copy holds only in-frame clones and misses some; the assay was immunoSEQ multiplex PCR. Of 110,000 to 150,000 clones in the sample, over 90% are singletons; the top ten hold approximately 1.5%. These receptors originate from a human donor with melanoma.

J is TRBJ1-5 and V is TRBV5-6; TRBD1 aligns across 7 bases. This CDR3 is built from 16 residues. The germline V gene has CDR1 SGHDT and CDR2 YYEEEE. The V and J ends lost 5 bases and 0 bases, in that order; junction bases with no gene match: 8. The CDR3 protein is CASRPTGKGSNQPQHF. The DNA of the CDR3 is TGTGCCAGCAGGCCGACAGGGAAGGGTAGCAATCAGCCCCAGCATTTT.

This rearrangement joins TRBV2 to TRBJ2-7; a weak D match, TRBD1 (5 bases). Between the trimmed V and J ends, which lost 10 bases and 7 bases, there was a span of 20 bases. CDR3 size: 13 residues. Germline CDR1 and CDR2: SNHLY and FYNNEI. CDR3 residues: CATTREGASEQYF. The CDR3 nucleotides read TGTGCCACAACCAGAGAAGGGGCCTCTGAGCAGTACTTC.

The rearrangement uses TRBV28 and TRBJ2-3; 8 bases match TRBD1. Germline values: CDR1 MDHEN, CDR2 SYDVKM. Trimming cost V 5 bases and J 4 bases; bases outside gene matches: 5. The CDR3 has 14 amino acids. The CDR3 region is CASSLAGGSDTQYF. The CDR3 DNA sequence: TGTGCCAGCAGTCTGGCAGGGGGCTCAGATACGCAGTATTTT.

The V call is TRBV4-2, the J call TRBJ1-2; possibly TRBD1 for D (5 bases). This CDR3 comprises 16 residues. Germline CDR1 reads LGHNA; CDR2 reads YNFKEQ. Deletions cut 0 bases from V and 4 bases from J, with 15 bases between. This chain's CDR3 is CASSQERFRVGYGYTF. The CDR3, as DNA: TGTGCCAGCAGCCAAGAACGATTCAGGGTGGGCTATGGCTACACCTTC.

The rearrangement links TRBV21-1 to TRBJ2-7; the table's D call, TRBD2, was not checked against the DNA. TRBV21-1 is a listed pseudogene. The CDR3 contains 15 residues. CDR3 protein: CASSKATLNRYEQYF. CDR3 nucleotides: TGTGCCAGCAGCAAAGCCACCCTGAATCGGTACGAGCAGTACTTC.

V and J are TRBV6-1 and TRBJ2-3, with 7 positions matching TRBD1. The V gene's germline CDR1 is MNHNS and CDR2 SASEGT. The CDR3 extends over 15 amino acids. The junction had 8 bases not matched to a gene; V was cut back by 5 bases and J by 3 bases. The CDR3 protein is CASSSDRVGTDTQYF. In DNA, the CDR3 is TGTGCCAGCAGTTCAGACAGGGTTGGGACAGATACGCAGTATTTT.